These T cell receptor beta chains were read from a single sample in a study of OX40 agonist ivuxolimab in advanced cancers. Generated by immunoSEQ multiplex PCR, the TCRdb table keeps only in-frame clones and is missing some. The sample carries about 60,000 clones, 80% to 90% recorded once. Sample: CD4+ or CD8+ T cells sorted from blood, taken in a trial of the OX40 agonist ivuxolimab. The receptors derive from an adult with an advanced solid tumor such as melanoma, head and neck, liver or kidney cancer. CDR3s include the opening cysteine and the closing phenylalanine or tryptophan. A D gene is named only where the DNA matches it firmly. Size tells how often a clone was seen (once, few, many) or the class of an expanded clone, and some rows leave it out.

D gene | clone size | J gene | V gene | CDR3 DNA | CDR3 protein
NA | NA | TRBJ2-5 | TRBV18 | TGTGCCAGCTCCTCCGATGCGGTATGGTTCCAAGAGACCCAGTACTTC | CASSSDAVWFQETQYF
NA | once | TRBJ1-6 | TRBV27 | TGTGCCAGCAGTTTACAGGGTTGGGGTTCACCCCTCCACTTT | CASSLQGWGSPLHF
NA | NA | TRBJ2-5 | TRBV5-1 | TGCGCCAGCAGCTTGGGGACAGAAGAGACCCAGTACTTC | CASSLGTEETQYF
NA | NA | TRBJ1-1 | TRBV7-9 | TGTGCCAGCAGCTTAGGGAGCTACACTGAAGCTTTCTTT | CASSLGSYTEAFF
NA | NA | TRBJ2-2 | TRBV30 | TGTGCCTGGGTCTCTACAGGGTACACCGGGGAGCTGTTTTTT | CAWVSTGYTGELFF
TRBD1 | NA | TRBJ1-6 | TRBV28 | TGTGCCAGCAGTCCACCGACAGGGTGGGATTCACCCCTCCACTTT | CASSPPTGWDSPLHF
TRBD2 | NA | TRBJ2-2 | TRBV7-3 | TGTGCCAGCAGCTCCGGACTAGCTGGAGTCGGGGAGCTGTTTTTT | CASSSGLAGVGELFF
NA | NA | TRBJ1-5 | TRBV18 | TGTGCCAGCTCACCGGCAATAGGAAATCAGCCCCAGCATTTT | CASSPAIGNQPQHF
TRBD1 | few | TRBJ2-4 | TRBV5-4 | TGTGCCAGCAGCTTAGGGACAGACTCCATTCAGTACTTC | CASSLGTDSIQYF
NA | NA | TRBJ2-4 | TRBV9 | TGTGCCAGCAGTTCCACCGTGTCCAAAAACATTCAGTACTTC | CASSSTVSKNIQYF
NA | NA | TRBJ2-2 | TRBV10-3 | TGTGCCATCAAAGAGGGAGGTGGCGGGGAGCTGTTTTTT | CAIKEGGGGELFF
NA | few | TRBJ2-3 | TRBV9 | TGTGCCAGCAGCGCCTTAGCGGCTAGCACAGATACGCAGTATTTT | CASSALAASTDTQYF
TRBD2 | few | TRBJ2-1 | TRBV7-7 | TGTGCTAGCAGCCCGTCGGGAGGGCCCGAGCAGTTCTTC | CASSPSGGPEQFF
NA | NA | TRBJ2-1 | TRBV19 | TGTGCCAGTACCCCACCGGACGCCCGGGGTAGCAATGAGCAGTTCTTC | CASTPPDARGSNEQFF
TRBD1 | NA | TRBJ2-1 | TRBV6-6 | TGTGCCAGCAGTAACATACAGGGGGAGAACAATGAGCAGTTCTTC | CASSNIQGENNEQFF
NA | few | TRBJ1-2 | TRBV10-3 | TGTGCCATCAGTGAGAGGAGTCAGGAGGGCTACACCTTC | CAISERSQEGYTF
TRBD1 | NA | TRBJ2-3 | TRBV5-4 | TGTGCCAGCAGTGACCCGGGACAGGACACAGATACGCAGTATTTT | CASSDPGQDTDTQYF
TRBD1 | NA | TRBJ2-1 | TRBV7-2 | TGTGCCAGCACCAAAGGGACAGTATTCGATGAGCAGTTCTTC | CASTKGTVFDEQFF
NA | few | TRBJ2-1 | TRBV6-4 | TGTGCCAGCAGTATAGCGGAGCTGGGGGAGCAGTTCTTC | CASSIAELGEQFF
NA | NA | TRBJ2-4 | TRBV18 | TGTGCCAGCTCACCTATGAGGTCGCTAGCCAAAAACATTCAGTACTTC | CASSPMRSLAKNIQYF
TRBD1 | NA | TRBJ1-1 | TRBV5-4 | TGTGCCAGCAGCCAGGACAGGGCGAACACTGAAGCTTTCTTT | CASSQDRANTEAFF
NA | NA | TRBJ2-1 | TRBV7-6 | TGTGCCAGCAGCTCCCTCGGGAAGGGGGAGGTCTCCTACAATGAGCAGTTCTTC | CASSSLGKGEVSYNEQFF
TRBD2 | NA | TRBJ2-1 | TRBV5-1 | TGCGCCAGCAGCCCTCAGGCGCACGGGACTAGCTCCTCCTACAATGAGCAGTTCTTC | CASSPQAHGTSSSYNEQFF
NA | NA | TRBJ2-1 | TRBV6-5 | TGTGCCAGCAGTTACTGGGGCGGGGAGCAGTTCTTC | CASSYWGGEQFF
NA | NA | TRBJ1-1 | TRBV7-2 | TGTGCCAGCAGCTTAGAGCGGAGGACTGAAGCTTTTTTT | CASSLERRTEAFF
NA | NA | TRBJ2-2 | TRBV7-6 | TGTGCCAGCAGCCGTGGAAGGAGCTCCGGGGAGCTGTTTTTT | CASSRGRSSGELFF
TRBD2 | NA | TRBJ2-7 | TRBV27 | TGTGCCAGCAGGGACCTTAGCGGGAGAAATGTCTACGAGCAGTACTTC | CASRDLSGRNVYEQYF
TRBD2 | NA | TRBJ2-5 | TRBV5-4 | TGTGCCAGCAGCTTCAACCCAGCGGGAGTGGGAGAGACCCAGTACTTC | CASSFNPAGVGETQYF
NA | NA | TRBJ1-5 | TRBV12-5 | TGTGCTAGTGGCAGCAGGAATCAGCCCCAGCATTTT | CASGSRNQPQHF
TRBD2 | NA | TRBJ2-7 | TRBV5-1 | TGCGCCAGCAGCCCCCGGGAGGGGGTTTTGGAGCAGTACTTC | CASSPREGVLEQYF
NA | NA | TRBJ1-1 | TRBV19 | TGTGCCAGTAGGCGGCGGGGAGGGGGAAGAACTGAAGCTTTCTTT | CASRRRGGGRTEAFF
TRBD1 | NA | TRBJ2-3 | TRBV7-3 | TGTGCCAGCAGCTCGACGGGACAGGGTGCAGATACGCAGTATTTT | CASSSTGQGADTQYF
TRBD2 | NA | TRBJ2-7 | TRBV4-1 | TGCGCCAGCAGCCATACTAGCGGGGCCTCCTACGAGCAGTACTTC | CASSHTSGASYEQYF
NA | NA | TRBJ2-1 | TRBV19 | TGTGCCAGTATCGGAATAGGGTACAATGAGCAGTTCTTC | CASIGIGYNEQFF
NA | NA | TRBJ2-5 | TRBV12-5 | TGTGCTAGTGGTTTGGTAAGGCATGAGGAGACCCAGTACTTC | CASGLVRHEETQYF
NA | NA | TRBJ1-6 | TRBV2 | TGTGCCAGCAGTGTCAGGCATTCACCCCTCCACTTT | CASSVRHSPLHF
TRBD1 | NA | TRBJ2-5 | TRBV5-6 | TGTGCCAGCAGCTGGGGACAGCATCAAGAGACCCAGTACTTC | CASSWGQHQETQYF
NA | NA | TRBJ2-3 | TRBV10-3 | TGTGCCATCAGTGAGGACAGCCCTCCAGATACGCAGTATTTT | CAISEDSPPDTQYF
NA | NA | TRBJ2-3 | TRBV4-2 | TGTGCCAGCAGCCAGGCAGAAGGTAGCACAGATACGCAGTATTTT | CASSQAEGSTDTQYF
NA | NA | TRBJ1-4 | TRBV5-4 | TGTGCCATTTCTCACCGGGACACAGAAAAACTGTTTTTT | CAISHRDTEKLFF